A single sample gave rise to the 6 T cell receptor beta chains below, sequenced in a study of CD8+CD57+ T cells in acquired aplastic anemia. The template used for profiling TCR beta VDJ and CDR3 was genomic DNA. TCRdb used MiXCR to reprocess the reads, holding one entry per CDR3 protein. This repertoire shows around 230,000 distinct CDR3 sequences, 61% found once; its top ten account for around 32%. Sequencing was carried out using sorted CD4+, CD8+, or CD8+CD57+ T cells (not recorded which) from PBMCs. Receptors were obtained from a human donor in good health.

V and J are TRBV7-9 and TRBJ2-7, with 7 bases that match TRBD1. Per the germline V gene, CDR1 is SEHNR and CDR2 is FQNEAQ (reference sequence). Trimming at V came to 6 bases and at J to 2 bases, leaving 7 bases not matched to a gene. This CDR3 spans 14 amino acids. The CDR3, as DNA: TGTGCCAGCAGTTACTGGGACAGACCCTACGAGCAGTACTTC. As protein: CASSYWDRPYEQYF.

The sample holds many counts of this clonotype. The CDR3 protein is CASSLTAGPIDGYTF. CDR3 nucleotides: TGTGCCAGCAGCTTAACGGCAGGGCCGATCGATGGCTACACCTTC. The V call is TRBV7-3, the J call TRBJ1-2; tentatively, D is TRBD1 (5 bases). In germline, CDR1 is SGHTA, CDR2 FQGTGA. The CDR3 extends over 15 amino acids. Trimming left V 0 bases short and J 6 bases short, with 14 bases between.

This clonotype was seen at least ten times. The gene calls are TRBV7-9 and TRBJ2-1; D unclear. V was trimmed by 5 bases and J by 8 bases, leaving 19 bases between them. The CDR3 contains 15 residues. Germline V gene lookup returns CDR1 SEHNR and CDR2 FQNEAQ (reference sequence). The CDR3 region is CASSETLSDSDEQFF. CDR3 DNA: TGTGCCAGCAGCGAGACGTTAAGCGACTCGGATGAGCAGTTCTTC.

This clonotype was found many times. This CDR3 is CASSDSGGSGANVLTF. The CDR3 DNA is TGTGCCAGCAGTGATAGCGGGGGCTCTGGGGCCAACGTCCTGACTTTC. This rearrangement joins TRBV6-4 to TRBJ2-6; TRBD2 matches at 9 bases. The CDR3 totals 16 residues. Germline values: CDR1 MRHNA, CDR2 SNTAGT. The ends lost 3 bases at V and 0 bases at J; junction bases unmatched: 0.

The chain combines TRBV20-1 with TRBJ2-3; TRBD2 aligns across 8 bases. Losses at the gene ends were 1 base for V and 2 bases for J; bases not matched to a gene: 5. This CDR3 contains 15 residues. CDR1 is DFQATT and CDR2 is SNEGSKA in the germline V gene (reference sequence). The CDR3 sequence is CSARGLALITDTQYF. For the CDR3, the DNA is TGCAGTGCTAGAGGACTAGCGTTAATCACAGATACGCAGTATTTT.

The rearrangement links TRBV6-6 to TRBJ1-1, with D possibly matching TRBD1 (5 bases). The CDR3 runs 14 residues. The V and J ends lost 2 bases and 6 bases respectively, with 13 bases between them. CDR1 is MNHNY and CDR2 is SVGAGI in the germline V gene (reference sequence). The CDR3 nucleotides read TGTGCCAGCAGTTACCCCGGGTTAGGGGCTGAAGCTTTCTTT. Encoded protein: CASSYPGLGAEAFF.